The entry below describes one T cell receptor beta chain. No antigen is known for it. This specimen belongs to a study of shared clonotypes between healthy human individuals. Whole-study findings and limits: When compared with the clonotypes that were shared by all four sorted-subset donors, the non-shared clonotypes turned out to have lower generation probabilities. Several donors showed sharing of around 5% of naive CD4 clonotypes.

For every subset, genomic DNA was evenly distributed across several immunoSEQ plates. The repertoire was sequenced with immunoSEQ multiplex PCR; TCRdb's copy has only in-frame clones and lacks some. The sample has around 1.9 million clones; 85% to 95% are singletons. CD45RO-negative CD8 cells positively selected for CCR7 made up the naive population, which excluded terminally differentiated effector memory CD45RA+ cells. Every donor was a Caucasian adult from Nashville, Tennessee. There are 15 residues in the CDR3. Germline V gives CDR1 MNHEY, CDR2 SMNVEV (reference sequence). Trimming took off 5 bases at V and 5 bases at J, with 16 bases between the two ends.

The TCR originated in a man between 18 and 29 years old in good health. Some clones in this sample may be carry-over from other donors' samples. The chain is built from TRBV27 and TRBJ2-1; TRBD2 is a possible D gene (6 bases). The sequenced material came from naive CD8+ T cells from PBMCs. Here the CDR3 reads CASSNRGAFDNEQFF. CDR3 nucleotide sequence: TGTGCCAGCAGTAACCGCGGGGCGTTCGACAATGAGCAGTTCTTC.